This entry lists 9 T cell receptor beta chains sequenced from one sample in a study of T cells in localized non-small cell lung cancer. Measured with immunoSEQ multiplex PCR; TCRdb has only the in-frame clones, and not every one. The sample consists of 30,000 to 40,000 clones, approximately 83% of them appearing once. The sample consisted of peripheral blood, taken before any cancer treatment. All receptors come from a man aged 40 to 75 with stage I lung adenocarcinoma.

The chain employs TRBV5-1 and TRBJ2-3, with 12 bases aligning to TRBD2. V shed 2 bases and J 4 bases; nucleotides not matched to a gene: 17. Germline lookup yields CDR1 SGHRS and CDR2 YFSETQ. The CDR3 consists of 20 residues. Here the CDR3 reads CASSFRSHVLAGGPADTQYF. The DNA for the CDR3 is TGCGCCAGCAGCTTCCGAAGCCATGTCCTAGCGGGAGGGCCGGCAGATACGCAGTATTTT.

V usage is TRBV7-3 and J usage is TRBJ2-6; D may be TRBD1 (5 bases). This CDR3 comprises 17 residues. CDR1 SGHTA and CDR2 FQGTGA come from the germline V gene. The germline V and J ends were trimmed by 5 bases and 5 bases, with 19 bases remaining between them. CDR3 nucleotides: TGTGCCAGCAGCCCCCAAATCCCGCAGGGTCGGGCCAACGTCCTGACTTTC. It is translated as CASSPQIPQGRANVLTF. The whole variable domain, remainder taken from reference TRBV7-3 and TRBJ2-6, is GAGVSQTPSNKVTEKGKYVELRCDPISGHTALYWYRQSLGQGPEFLIYFQGTGAADDSGLPNDRFFAVRPEGSVSTLKIQRTERGDSAVYLCASSPQIPQGRANVLTFGAGSRLTVL.

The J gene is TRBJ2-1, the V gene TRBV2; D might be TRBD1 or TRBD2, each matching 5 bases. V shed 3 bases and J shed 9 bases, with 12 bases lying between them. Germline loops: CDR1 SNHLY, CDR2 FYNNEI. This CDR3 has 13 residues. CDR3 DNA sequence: TGTGCCAGCAGTGAGGGGCGGGTGGGTGAGCAGTTCTTC. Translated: CASSEGRVGEQFF.

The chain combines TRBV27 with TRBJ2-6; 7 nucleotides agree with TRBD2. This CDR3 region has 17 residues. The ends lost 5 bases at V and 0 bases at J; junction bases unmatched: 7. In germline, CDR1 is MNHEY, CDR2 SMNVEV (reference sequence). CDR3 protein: CASSPLALDSGANVLTF. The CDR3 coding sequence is TGTGCCAGCAGTCCACTAGCGCTAGACTCTGGGGCCAACGTCCTGACTTTC. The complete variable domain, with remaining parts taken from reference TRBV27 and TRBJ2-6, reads EAQVTQNPRYLITVTGKKLTVTCSQNMNHEYMSWYRQDPGLGLRQIYYSMNVEVTDKGDVPEGYKVSRKEKRNFPLILESPSPNQTSLYFCASSPLALDSGANVLTFGAGSRLTVL.

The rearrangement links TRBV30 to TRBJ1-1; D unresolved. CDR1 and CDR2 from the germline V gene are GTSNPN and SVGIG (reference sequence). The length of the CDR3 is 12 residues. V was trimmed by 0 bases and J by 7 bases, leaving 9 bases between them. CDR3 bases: TGTGCCTGGAGTGTAGTTAGGTATGAAGCTTTCTTT. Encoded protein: CAWSVVRYEAFF.

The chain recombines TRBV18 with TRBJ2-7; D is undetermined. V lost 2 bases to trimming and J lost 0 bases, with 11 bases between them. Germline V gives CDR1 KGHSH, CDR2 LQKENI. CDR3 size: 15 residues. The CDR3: CASSPMAVSSYEQYF. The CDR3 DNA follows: TGTGCCAGCTCACCAATGGCGGTAAGCTCCTACGAGCAGTACTTC.

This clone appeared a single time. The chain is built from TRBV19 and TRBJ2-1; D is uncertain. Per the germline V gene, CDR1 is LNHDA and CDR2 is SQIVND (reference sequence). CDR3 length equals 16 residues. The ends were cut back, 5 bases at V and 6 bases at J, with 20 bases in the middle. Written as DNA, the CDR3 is TGTGCCAGTAGTCTGGATAGCATCCCAGGTGTCAATGAGCAGTTCTTC. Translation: CASSLDSIPGVNEQFF.

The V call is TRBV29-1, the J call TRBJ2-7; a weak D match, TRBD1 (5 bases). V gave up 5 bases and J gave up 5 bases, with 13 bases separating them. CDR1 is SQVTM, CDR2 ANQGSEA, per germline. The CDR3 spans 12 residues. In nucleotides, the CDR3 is TGCAGCGTTTCCAGGGAAGGGAACGAGCAGTACTTC. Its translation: CSVSREGNEQYF.

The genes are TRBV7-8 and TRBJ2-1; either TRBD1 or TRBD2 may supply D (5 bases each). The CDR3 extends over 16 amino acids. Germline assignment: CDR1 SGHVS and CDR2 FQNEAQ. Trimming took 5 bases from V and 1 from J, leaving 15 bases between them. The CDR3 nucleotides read TGTGCCAGCAGCAGTCTTGGGGGAGTATCCTACAATGAGCAGTTCTTC. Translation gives CASSSLGGVSYNEQFF.